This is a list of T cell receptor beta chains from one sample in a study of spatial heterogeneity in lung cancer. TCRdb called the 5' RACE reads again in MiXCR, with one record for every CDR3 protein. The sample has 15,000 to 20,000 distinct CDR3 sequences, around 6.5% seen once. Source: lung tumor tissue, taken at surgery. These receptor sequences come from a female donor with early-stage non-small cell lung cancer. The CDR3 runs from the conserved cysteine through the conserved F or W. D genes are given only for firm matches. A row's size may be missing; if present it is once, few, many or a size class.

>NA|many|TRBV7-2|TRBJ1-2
TGTGCCAGCAGCTTATTTGCAGGGGCGATTGATGGCTACACCTTC
CASSLFAGAIDGYTF
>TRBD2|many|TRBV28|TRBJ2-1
TGTGCCAGCAGCTGGACTAGCGGGGGAAATGAGCAGTTCTTC
CASSWTSGGNEQFF
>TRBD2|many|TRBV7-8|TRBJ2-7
TGTGCCAGCAGCTTAGGGACTAGAGGACCATACGAGCAGTACTTC
CASSLGTRGPYEQYF
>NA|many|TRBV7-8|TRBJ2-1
TGTGCCAGCAGCCGATCCGTAGTCAAGTCTGGTCCCAATGAGCAGTTCTTC
CASSRSVVKSGPNEQFF
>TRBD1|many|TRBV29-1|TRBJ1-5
TGCAGCGTTGCGACGGGGACAGGGAGGGGACAGCCCCAGCATTTT
CSVATGTGRGQPQHF
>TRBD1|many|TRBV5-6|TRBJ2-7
TGTGCCAGCAGCTTCCTGGAGGACAGGGTGTCTTCCTACGAGCAGTACTTC
CASSFLEDRVSSYEQYF
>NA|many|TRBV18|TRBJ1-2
TGTGCCAGCTCACCGGAAAGGGCCATAGGCTACACCTTC
CASSPERAIGYTF
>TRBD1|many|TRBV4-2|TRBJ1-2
TGTGCCAGCAGCCAAACGGGACAGGGAGGGCGTAGCTATGGCTACACCTTC
CASSQTGQGGRSYGYTF
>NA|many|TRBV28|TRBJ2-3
TGTGCCAGCAGCGTACGAACAGATACGCAGTATTTT
CASSVRTDTQYF
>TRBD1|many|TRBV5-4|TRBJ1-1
TGTGCCAGCAGCCCCCCGGGAGGGGGCCACACTGAAGCTTTCTTT
CASSPPGGGHTEAFF
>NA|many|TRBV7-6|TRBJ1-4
TGTGCCAGCAGCTTGGGGGTGGTGGATGAAAAACTGTTTTTT
CASSLGVVDEKLFF
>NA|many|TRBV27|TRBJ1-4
TGTGCCAGCAGTCCCGATCCCTTAAGAGGGAGGGATCTTAATGAAAAACTGTTTTTT
CASSPDPLRGRDLNEKLFF
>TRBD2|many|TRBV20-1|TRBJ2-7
TGCAGTGCTAGTCCCCTAGTCGGGAGGGGGAACTCCTACGAGCAGTACTTC
CSASPLVGRGNSYEQYF
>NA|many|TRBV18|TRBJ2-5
TGTGCCAGCTCACCACAGTATGAACGGGAGACCCAGTACTTC
CASSPQYERETQYF
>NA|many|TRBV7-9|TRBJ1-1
TGTGCCAGCAGCTTAGGGCGTCCTGCTGAAGCTTTCTTT
CASSLGRPAEAFF
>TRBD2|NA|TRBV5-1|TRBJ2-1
TGCGCCAGCAGCTTGGGAAGCGGGAGTTCGGATTTTTCCTACAATGAGCAGTTCTTC
CASSLGSGSSDFSYNEQFF
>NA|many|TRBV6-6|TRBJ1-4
TGTGCCAGCAGTTTACCGAGGGGGGGGCGGCAAGAAAAACTGTTTTTT
CASSLPRGGRQEKLFF
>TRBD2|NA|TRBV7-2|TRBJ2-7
TGTGCCAGCAGCCCAGGACTAGCGTCTAGTGAGCAGTACTTC
CASSPGLASSEQYF
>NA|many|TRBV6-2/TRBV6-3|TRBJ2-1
TGTGCCAGCAGTTACTCCTCATCTGGACGGTCCGAGTTCTTC
CASSYSSSGRSEFF
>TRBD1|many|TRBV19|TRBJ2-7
TGTGCCAGTAGTATACAGAGGGGGCCCCACGAGCAGTACTTC
CASSIQRGPHEQYF
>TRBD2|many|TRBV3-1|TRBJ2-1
TGTGCCAGCAGCCGCGGGAGGTCCTACAATGAGCAGTTCTTC
CASSRGRSYNEQFF
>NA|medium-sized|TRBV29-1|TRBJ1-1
TGCAGCGTCGATCAGGGGATACTGAACACTGAAGCTTTCTTT
CSVDQGILNTEAFF
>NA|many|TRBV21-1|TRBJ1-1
TGTGCCAGCAGCAAGGTCACGTGGGGCGCTGAAGCTTTCTTT
CASSKVTWGAEAFF
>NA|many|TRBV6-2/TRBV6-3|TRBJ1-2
TGTGCCAGCAACCCCACAGCAAACTATGGCTACACCTTC
CASNPTANYGYTF
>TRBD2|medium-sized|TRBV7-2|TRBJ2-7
TGTGCCAGCAGCCGTATGAGTGGGAGGGGTTCGGGCGAGCAGTACTTC
CASSRMSGRGSGEQYF
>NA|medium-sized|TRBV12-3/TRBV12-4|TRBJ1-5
TGTGCCAGCAGTTTAGGGGGGAGCAATCAGCCCCAGCATTTT
CASSLGGSNQPQHF
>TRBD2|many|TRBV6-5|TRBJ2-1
TGTGCCAGCAGTTACTCGAGCGGGAGATGGGGAAATGAGCAGTTCTTC
CASSYSSGRWGNEQFF
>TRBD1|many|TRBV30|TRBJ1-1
TGTGCCTGGAGTCTAACAGGGGTGCACACTGAAGCTTTCTTT
CAWSLTGVHTEAFF
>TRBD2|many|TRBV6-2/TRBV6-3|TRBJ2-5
TGTGCCAGCAGACCGACCCCCGGACTAGCGGGACAAGAGACCCAGTACTTC
CASRPTPGLAGQETQYF